This T cell receptor (beta chain) comes out of a study of blood T cell repertoires in COVID-19. As for the study in general: Some COVID-19 samples were acute and others convalescent; all came from the United States, Italy and Spain.

Everyone who took part was 18 to 89 years old, and they came from about 25 US areas. The study assigned cohorts using participant-reported clinical history. In the study's own analysis: Amplification from reference gene primers served as the basis for estimated nucleated cell counts. Some clones are missing from TCRdb's copy, which holds only in-frame ones; the method was immunoSEQ multiplex PCR. That table furnishes V, J and clone size, whereas the DNA furnished D and trimming. This table holds more than 250,000 clones, more than 70% found once. The material sequenced was PBMCs or T cells enriched from blood (not recorded which). The sequence came from a middle-aged woman with acute COVID-19.

CDR3 nucleotides: TGTGCCAGCAGTTTAGGTACCCATGGGACAGAGCAGTACTTC. It translates to CASSLGTHGTEQYF. The chain employs TRBV28 and TRBJ2-7, with D possibly matching TRBD1 (6 bases). Germline V CDR1 and CDR2: MDHEN, SYDVKM. The CDR3 has 14 residues. Trimming pared 2 bases from V and 7 bases from J, leaving 15 bases between.